The 28 T cell receptor beta chains reported below all come from one sample, sequenced in a study of PD-L1 blockade in urothelial cancer. Sequencing used immunoSEQ multiplex PCR; TCRdb keeps in-frame clones, though not all of them. The data contain tens of thousands of clones, 70% to 90% of them singletons. Sequenced here: PBMCs, sampled around atezolizumab (anti-PD-L1) treatment. These receptors were obtained from a man aged 45 to 65 with urothelial cancer.

The rearrangement joins TRBV10-1 to TRBJ1-2; D unresolved. This CDR3 region has 11 residues. Trimming cost V 3 bases and J 7 bases, with 6 bases left between them. Germline CDR1 reads WNHNN; CDR2 reads SYGVQD (reference sequence). DNA of the CDR3: TGCGCCAGCAGTGACGGGATTGGCTACACCTTC. It specifies CASSDGIGYTF.

This chain's CDR3 is CASTSQGTAYEQYF. In nucleotides, the CDR3 is TGTGCCAGCACCTCACAAGGGACAGCCTACGAGCAGTACTTC. The chain recombines TRBV6-6 with TRBJ2-7, with TRBD1 matching 7 bases. J was trimmed by 2 bases and V by 7 bases; bases with no gene match: 8. Germline values: CDR1 MNHNY, CDR2 SVGAGI (reference sequence). This CDR3 is 14 amino acids long.

CDR3 in DNA: TGTGCCAGCAGCGCGAATTTAGCAACTAATGAAAAACTGTTTTTT. Residues: CASSANLATNEKLFF. The chain couples TRBV14 to TRBJ1-4; D is uncertain. The CDR3 extends over 15 amino acids. Deletions cut 5 bases from V and 0 bases from J, with 10 bases between. The V gene's germline CDR1 is SGHDN and CDR2 FVKESK.

The chain uses TRBV27 and TRBJ2-7; TRBD1 aligns across 7 bases. The CDR3 covers 15 residues. Germline V gene lookup returns CDR1 MNHEY and CDR2 SMNVEV (reference sequence). V lost 4 bases, J lost 2 bases, and 8 bases stayed unmatched. The DNA for the CDR3 is TGTGCCAGCAGTTCCGGACAGACAGGGACCTACGAGCAGTACTTC. This encodes CASSSGQTGTYEQYF.

The chain links TRBV30 to TRBJ1-4; 7 positions match TRBD1. The CDR3 length is 11 residues. Germline V gives CDR1 GTSNPN, CDR2 SVGIG (reference sequence). The V and J ends lost 8 bases and 7 bases, in that order; junction bases with no gene match: 4. This CDR3 reads CAVRDSEKLFF. The DNA of the CDR3 is TGTGCCGTTCGGGACAGTGAAAAACTGTTTTTT.

The chain is built from TRBV9 and TRBJ1-4, with D uncertain. Per the germline V gene, CDR1 is SGDLS and CDR2 is YYNGEE. This CDR3 contains 15 residues. Trimming stripped 0 bases from V and 3 bases from J, with 9 bases between. The DNA of the CDR3 is TGTGCCAGCAGCGTAGATGAACAGTCTAATGAAAAACTGTTTTTT. It codes for CASSVDEQSNEKLFF.

The chain links TRBV9 to TRBJ1-6, with D uncertain. This CDR3 contains 18 residues. V dropped 0 bases and J dropped 0 bases, with 13 bases sitting between them. The germline V gene encodes CDR1 SGDLS and CDR2 YYNGEE. DNA for the CDR3: TGTGCCAGCAGCGTAGGGCCCTCGGGGAGCTCCTATAATTCACCCCTCCACTTT. This gives the protein CASSVGPSGSSYNSPLHF.

The V call is TRBV29-1, the J call TRBJ2-5; D call uncertain. The CDR3 length is 12 residues. The germline V gene encodes CDR1 SQVTM and CDR2 ANQGSEA. Trimming left V 6 bases short and J 1 base short, with 9 bases between. Here the CDR3 DNA reads TGCAGCGTCAGATTTTCCCAAGAGACCCAGTACTTC. This sequence encodes CSVRFSQETQYF.

The gene calls are TRBV29-1 and TRBJ2-1, with 10 bases aligning to TRBD2. Germline V gene data show CDR1 as SQVTM and CDR2 as ANQGSEA. V lost 1 base, J lost 4 bases, and 1 base stayed unmatched. This CDR3 is 14 amino acids long. The CDR3, as DNA: TGCAGCGTTGAAGCTAGCGGGAGTTACAATGAGCAGTTCTTC. Protein sequence: CSVEASGSYNEQFF.

The rearrangement uses TRBV7-3 and TRBJ2-2, with 8 bases identical to TRBD1. CDR3 length: 15 residues. With 8 bases clipped from V and 3 bases from J, the junction kept 8 bases outside the gene matches. Germline CDR1 reads SGHTA; CDR2 reads FQGTGA. The chain's CDR3 is CASQKDRVDTGELFF. CDR3 DNA: TGTGCCAGCCAGAAGGACAGGGTAGACACCGGGGAGCTGTTTTTT.

The chain joins TRBV7-8 to TRBJ2-3; 10 bases align to TRBD2. This CDR3 has 17 residues. Per germline, CDR1 SGHVS and CDR2 FQNEAQ. Germline trimming cut 5 bases from V and 2 bases from J; bases unmatched to any gene: 10. CDR3 in DNA: TGTGCCAGCAGCCCGAGGGGGGGGACTAGCGCCACAGATACGCAGTATTTT. Translating gives CASSPRGGTSATDTQYF. The variable domain in full, with the rest retrieved from reference TRBV7-8 and TRBJ2-3, is GAGVSQSPRYKVAKRGQDVALRCDPISGHVSLFWYQQALGQGPEFLTYFQNEAQLDKSGLPSDRFFAERPEGSVSTLKIQRTQQEDSAVYLCASSPRGGTSATDTQYFGPGTRLTVL.

In its sample, this clone was seen once. The rearrangement uses TRBV6-6 and TRBJ1-6, with D unclear. CDR1 is MNHNY and CDR2 is SVGAGI in the germline V gene (reference sequence). The germline V and J ends were trimmed by 10 bases and 0 bases, with 10 bases remaining between them. The CDR3 is made up of 14 amino acids. The CDR3 is CATHSSSYNSPLHF. The CDR3 DNA is TGTGCCACCCACAGCAGCTCCTATAATTCACCCCTCCACTTT.

The genes are TRBV29-1 and TRBJ1-1; D may be TRBD1 (5 bases). CDR1 and CDR2 from the germline V gene are SQVTM and ANQGSEA. CDR3 size: 13 residues. Deletions cut 7 bases from V and 0 bases from J, with 12 bases between. This CDR3 is CSAQTVMNTEAFF. For the CDR3, the DNA is TGCAGCGCTCAGACAGTCATGAACACTGAAGCTTTCTTT.

The chain recombines TRBV28 with TRBJ2-1; a possible D gene is TRBD1 (5 bases). CDR3 length: 16 amino acids. V was trimmed by 3 bases and J by 5 bases, leaving 17 bases between them. Germline CDR1 reads MDHEN; CDR2 reads SYDVKM. Written as DNA, the CDR3 is TGTGCCAGCAGTTTGATCGGTCGGCAGGGAAACAATGAGCAGTTCTTC. As protein: CASSLIGRQGNNEQFF.

The chain joins TRBV6-5 to TRBJ2-5, with 9 bases lining up with TRBD1. Per the germline V gene, CDR1 is MNHEY and CDR2 is SVGAGI. This CDR3 comprises 15 residues. V lost 5 bases, J lost 2 bases, and 6 bases stayed unmatched. The CDR3 coding sequence is TGTGCCAGCAGTCAACAGGGGGCTACTCAAGAGACCCAGTACTTC. As protein: CASSQQGATQETQYF.

This clone appeared a single time. The chain recombines TRBV19 with TRBJ1-1, with TRBD1 matching 7 bases. CDR1 and CDR2 (germline): LNHDA, SQIVND (reference sequence). V was clipped by 3 bases and J by 10 bases; unmatched bases: 2. CDR3 length: 11 amino acids. The DNA of the CDR3 is TGTGCCAGTAGTATTGGACAGGTAGCTTTCTTT. Protein product: CASSIGQVAFF.

V is TRBV5-4 and J is TRBJ1-3, with D maybe TRBD1 (5 bases). The germline V gene has CDR1 SGHNT and CDR2 YYREEE (reference sequence). The CDR3 length is 15 residues. Trimming cost V 0 bases and J 1 base, with 8 bases left between them. Here the CDR3 reads CASSLAGGSGNTIYF. CDR3 sequence (DNA): TGTGCCAGCAGCTTGGCGGGGGGATCTGGAAACACCATATATTTT.

This clone has just a few counts. The chain combines TRBV5-6 with TRBJ2-1; TRBD2 agrees at 9 bases. The V gene end was trimmed by 4 bases and the J gene end by 4 bases; junction bases not matched to a gene: 6. The CDR3 length is 15 residues. Per germline, CDR1 SGHDT and CDR2 YYEEEE. CDR3 DNA sequence: TGTGCCAGCAGCGGCGGGGGGGCTATTTACAATGAGCAGTTCTTC. Protein product: CASSGGGAIYNEQFF.

Only one count was recorded for this clone. CDR3 sequence (DNA): TGCAGCGCCCGAGAAGGGACAGGGAATTACGAGCAGTACTTC. It codes for CSAREGTGNYEQYF. V and J are TRBV29-1 and TRBJ2-7; 9 bases fit TRBD1. The CDR3 runs 14 residues. Germline-derived CDR1 and CDR2 are SQVTM and ANQGSEA. The V segment lost 7 bases and the J segment 4 bases; nucleotides outside the gene matches: 11.

The chain is built from TRBV27 and TRBJ2-7; TRBD2 is a possible D gene (5 bases). This CDR3 contains 13 residues. Germline V gene lookup returns CDR1 MNHEY and CDR2 SMNVEV (reference sequence). The V and J ends lost 5 bases and 7 bases respectively, with 15 bases between them. The CDR3 region is CASSAGILWEQYF. In nucleotides, the CDR3 is TGTGCCAGCAGTGCCGGGATACTATGGGAGCAGTACTTC.

The V gene is TRBV23-1, the J gene TRBJ2-5; TRBD2 aligns across 15 bases. TRBV23-1 is designated an ORF whose function remains uncertain. This CDR3 has 18 residues. The ends lost 8 bases at V and 5 bases at J; junction bases unmatched: 15. CDR3 nucleotides: TGCGCCAGCCATAGTCAATCTGGGACTAGCGGGGGGCAGGAGACCCAGTACTTC. Translated, it gives CASHSQSGTSGGQETQYF.

This chain links TRBV5-4 with TRBJ2-5; 8 nucleotides agree with TRBD2. The CDR3 has 16 amino acids. The germline CDR1 and CDR2 sequences are SGHNT and YYREEE (reference sequence). With 4 bases clipped from V and 3 bases from J, the junction kept 11 bases outside the gene matches. The CDR3 DNA reads as TGTGCCAGCAGCGTCGGGGGGGGGAGACAAAAAGAGACCCAGTACTTC. Amino acid sequence: CASSVGGGRQKETQYF. The full variable domain, with the rest looked up from reference TRBV5-4 and TRBJ2-5, is ETGVTQSPTHLIKTRGQQVTLRCSSQSGHNTVSWYQQALGQGPQFIFQYYREEENGRGNFPPRFSGLQFPNYSSELNVNALELDDSALYLCASSVGGGRQKETQYFGPGTRLLVL.

This clone occurred a few times. The DNA of the CDR3 is TGTGCCTGGAGTGATAGGGGCGCCAGGGGTCAGCCCCAGCATTTT. It is translated as CAWSDRGARGQPQHF. The chain carries TRBV30 and TRBJ1-5; a possible D gene is TRBD1 (6 bases). This CDR3 spans 15 amino acids. CDR1 and CDR2 from the germline V gene are GTSNPN and SVGIG (reference sequence). Trimming cost V 1 base and J 6 bases, with 16 bases left between them.

This sequence joins TRBV30 and TRBJ1-3; 7 bases fit TRBD1. Per the germline V gene, CDR1 is GTSNPN and CDR2 is SVGIG (reference sequence). Trimming cost V 2 bases and J 3 bases; bases outside gene matches: 7. The CDR3 totals 15 residues. The DNA for the CDR3 is TGTGCCTGGAGTCAACACAGGGGTCGTGGAAACACCATATATTTT. Protein: CAWSQHRGRGNTIYF.

The rearrangement joins TRBV6-1 to TRBJ2-2, with 11 bases identical to TRBD2. Germline CDR1 reads MNHNS; CDR2 reads SASEGT. The CDR3 has 15 amino acids. The junction had 6 bases not matched to a gene; V was cut back by 7 bases and J by 5 bases. The CDR3 loop is CASTRASGGTGELFF. The CDR3 coding sequence is TGTGCCAGCACTAGAGCTAGCGGGGGGACCGGGGAGCTGTTTTTT.

As regards this clone: Compared with germline, one end of the junction differs, possibly owing to a read error. The rearrangement joins TRBV19 to TRBJ2-3; 8 bases align to TRBD2. The germline gives CDR1 LNHDA, CDR2 SQIVND (reference sequence). The CDR3 contains 14 residues. The CDR3 reads CAGSPLAATDTQYF. The DNA of the CDR3 is TGTGCCGGTAGCCCACTAGCGGCCACAGATACGCAGTATTTT.

V is TRBV19 and J is TRBJ1-5; maybe TRBD1 (6 bases). V lost 2 bases and J lost 4, with 9 bases in between. The CDR3 has 14 residues. Looked up from germline, CDR1 is LNHDA and CDR2 is SQIVND (reference sequence). The DNA of the CDR3 is TGTGCCAGTAGTATATCACAGGGAAATCAGCCCCAGCATTTT. The encoded protein is CASSISQGNQPQHF.

This clone was seen only once. CDR3 in DNA: TGTGCCAGCAGCTCCTTACAGGGGGGGAGCACAGATACGCAGTATTTT. Translated: CASSSLQGGSTDTQYF. The V call is TRBV7-2, the J call TRBJ2-3; D might be TRBD1 (8 bases). The ends were cut back, 4 bases at V and 0 bases at J, with 14 bases in the middle. From germline, CDR1 is SGHTA and CDR2 FQGNSA. The CDR3 is 16 residues long.